The source of this T cell receptor beta chain is a study of control samples from healthy donors and cancer patients. Repertoires were generated with immunoSEQ multiplex PCR, while TCRdb's copy carries only in-frame clones and drops some. The sample carries 100,000 to 150,000 clones, over 85% recorded once. CDR3 length equals 15 residues. Germline V gene sequence: CDR1 SQVTM, CDR2 ANQGSEA. Trimming removed 1 base at V and 7 bases at J, with 16 bases between. The source of this sequence is a man between 45 and 60 years old with head and neck cancer. This sequence joins TRBV29-1 and TRBJ1-4; no firm D call. Sequenced input: PBMCs. The CDR3 region has the DNA TGCAGCGTTGAAGGAGAGGCCCAACCTAGTGAAAAACTGTTTTTT. Protein product: CSVEGEAQPSEKLFF.